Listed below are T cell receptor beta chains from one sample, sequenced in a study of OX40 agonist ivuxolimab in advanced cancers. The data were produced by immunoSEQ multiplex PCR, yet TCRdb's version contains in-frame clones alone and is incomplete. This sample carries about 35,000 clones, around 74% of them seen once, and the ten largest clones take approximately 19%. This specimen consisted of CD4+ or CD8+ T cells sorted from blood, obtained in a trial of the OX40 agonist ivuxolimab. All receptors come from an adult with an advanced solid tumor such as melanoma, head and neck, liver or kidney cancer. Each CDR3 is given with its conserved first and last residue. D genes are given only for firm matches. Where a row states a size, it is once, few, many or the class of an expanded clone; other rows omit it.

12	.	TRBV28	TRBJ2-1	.	CASSWRVNEQFF	TGTGCCAGCAGTTGGCGAGTTAATGAGCAGTTCTTC
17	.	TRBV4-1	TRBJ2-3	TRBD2	CASSQRTSGGAGDTQYF	TGCGCCAGCAGCCAGAGGACTAGCGGGGGGGCAGGAGATACGCAGTATTTT
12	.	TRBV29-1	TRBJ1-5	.	CSVGREGQPQHF	TGCAGCGTTGGGCGGGAAGGTCAGCCCCAGCATTTT
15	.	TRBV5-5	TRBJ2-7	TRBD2	CASSLAGGGENGQYF	TGTGCCAGCAGCTTGGCCGGGGGAGGGGAAAACGGGCAGTACTTC
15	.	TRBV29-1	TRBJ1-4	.	CSVAPNSATNEKLFF	TGCAGCGTTGCCCCTAACAGTGCAACTAATGAAAAACTGTTTTTT
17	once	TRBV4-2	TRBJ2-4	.	CASSQDSLGHGKNIQYF	TGTGCCAGCAGCCAAGATAGCCTTGGGCACGGCAAAAACATTCAGTACTTC
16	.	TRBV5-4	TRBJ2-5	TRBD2	CASSSPGTSGGKTQYF	TGTGCCAGCAGCTCCCCCGGGACTAGCGGGGGAAAGACCCAGTACTTC
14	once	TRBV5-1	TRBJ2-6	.	CASSEEGGANVLTF	TGCGCCAGCAGCGAGGAGGGAGGGGCCAACGTCCTGACTTTC
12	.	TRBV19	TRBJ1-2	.	CASSIEFYGYTF	TGTGCCAGTAGTATTGAATTCTATGGCTACACCTTC
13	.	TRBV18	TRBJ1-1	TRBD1	CASSGQGNTEAFF	TGTGCCAGCTCTGGACAGGGGAACACTGAAGCTTTCTTT
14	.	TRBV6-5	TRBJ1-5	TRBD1	CASSPRDSYQPQHF	TGTGCCAGCAGCCCCCGGGACAGTTATCAGCCCCAGCATTTT
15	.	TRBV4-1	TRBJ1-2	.	CASSHTGPLLAGYTF	TGCGCCAGCAGCCATACAGGGCCTTTACTGGCTGGCTACACCTTC
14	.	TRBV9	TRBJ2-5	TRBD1	CASSVADREITQYF	TGTGCCAGCAGCGTAGCAGACAGGGAGATTACCCAGTACTTC
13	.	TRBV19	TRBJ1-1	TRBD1	CASGQGVYTEAFF	TGTGCCAGTGGACAGGGGGTTTACACTGAAGCTTTCTTT
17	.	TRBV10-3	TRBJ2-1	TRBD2	CAISVLWTSGGIDEQFF	TGTGCCATCAGTGTTCTGTGGACTAGCGGGGGGATTGATGAGCAGTTCTTC
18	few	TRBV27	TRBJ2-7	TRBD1	CASSLSHLRGTGIYEQYF	TGTGCCAGCAGTCTTTCGCACCTCAGAGGGACAGGGATTTACGAGCAGTACTTC
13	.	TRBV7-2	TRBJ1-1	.	CASSSSGAGGAFF	TGTGCCAGCAGCTCTTCGGGGGCAGGAGGGGCTTTCTTT
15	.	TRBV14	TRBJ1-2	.	CASSQDLQANYGYTF	TGTGCCAGCAGCCAAGATCTGCAGGCTAACTATGGCTACACCTTC
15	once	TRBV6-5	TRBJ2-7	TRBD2	CASSLLARSSYEQYF	TGTGCCAGCAGTTTACTAGCGCGCAGCTCCTACGAGCAGTACTTC
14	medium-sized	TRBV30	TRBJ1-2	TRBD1	CAWREQGTYYGYTF	TGTGCCTGGAGGGAACAGGGGACGTACTATGGCTACACCTTC